What follows describes a single T cell receptor beta chain. The antigen this receptor binds is unknown. Base-call qualities are not available, and no considerably larger clone is one nucleotide away. The collaborating institutions used their own protocols to collect whole blood in K2EDTA tubes. Collaborator samples were shipped for TCRbeta analysis as frozen whole blood, isolated PBMCs, or DNA extracted from either sample type. The sample is drawn from a study of blood T cell repertoires in COVID-19 (dated by TCRdb to the early 2020s). As for the study more broadly: The collaborator samples originated in the United States, Italy and Spain and spanned the acute and convalescent phases of COVID-19. The prospective study material was composed of cDNA or gDNA derived from T cells, B-cell-depleted T cells, or PBMCs. Subjects who had been exposed to COVID-19, were actively infected with it, or had recovered from it provided the deeply sampled blood TCRbeta repertoires that made up the dataset. The repertoires were made available in a free public database intended to serve as a resource for research on the immune response to SARS-CoV-2. The samples were drawn from two sources: the first 160 participants of the ongoing ImmuneRACE study, and 1,254 subjects contributed by 6 global collaborators. The sample metadata nearly always contained a de-identified subject ID, COVID-19 status, age in years and sex. Where available, HLA class I and class II types were obtained from metadata supplied by the sample provider rather than from assay-based typing. What the work shows at the level of the full study, not this receptor alone: How much clinical and demographic metadata was included differed by source and by participant, and the metadata was provided uncurated.

TCRbeta CDR3 regions were amplified from genomic DNA by means of the immunoSEQ Assay, a bias-controlled multiplex PCR. The study's processing was this. Within the assay, amplification of reference gene primers was used to estimate how many nucleated cells each sample contained. To quantify the absolute abundance of each unique TCRbeta CDR3 rearrangement, sequence reads were collapsed and filtered. For each sample, productive Simpson clonality was calculated as the square root of Simpson's diversity index across productive rearrangements. TCRdb stores this immuneACCESS table with in-frame sequences only. Part of the clones is absent; in the studies checked, under half of the shortfall reflects unresolved V genes, and no reason is known for the rest. V, J and clone size reflect that table, while D and trimming were determined from the DNA. This sample holds approximately 45,000 clones; around 82% were observed only once. The ten largest clones add up to approximately 6% of the sample.

V and J lose 4 bases and 1 base, and a span of 17 bases separates them. The germline V gene sets CDR1 to SGHRS and CDR2 to YFSETQ. The CDR3 measures 16 amino acids from cysteine to phenylalanine. Solely the CDR3 DNA is kept, with 48 bases framed from the first base. The chain couples TRBV5-1 to TRBJ1-1; TRBD1 is perhaps the D gene, given 5 matching bases. The material sequenced was peripheral blood. This TCR came from a woman aged 80 or older with acute or convalescent COVID-19. In nucleotides, the sequence is TGCGCCAGCAGCGGCGGGACTCTTGGAAGGAACACTGAAGCTTTCTTT. It translates to CASSGGTLGRNTEAFF.